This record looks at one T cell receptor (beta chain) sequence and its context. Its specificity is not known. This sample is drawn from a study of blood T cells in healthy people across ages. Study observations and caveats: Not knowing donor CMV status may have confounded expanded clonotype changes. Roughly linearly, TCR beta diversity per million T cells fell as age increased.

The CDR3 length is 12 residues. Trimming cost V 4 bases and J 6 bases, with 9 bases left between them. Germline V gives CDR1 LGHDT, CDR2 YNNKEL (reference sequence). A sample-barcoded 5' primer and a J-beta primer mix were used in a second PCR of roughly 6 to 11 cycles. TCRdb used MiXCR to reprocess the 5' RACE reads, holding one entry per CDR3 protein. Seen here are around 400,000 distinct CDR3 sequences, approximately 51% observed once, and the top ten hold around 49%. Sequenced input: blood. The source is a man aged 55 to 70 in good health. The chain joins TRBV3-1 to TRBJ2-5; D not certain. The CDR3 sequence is CASSPSMKTQYF. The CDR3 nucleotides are TGTGCCAGCAGCCCATCTATGAAGACCCAGTACTTC.